The 6 T cell receptor beta chains listed next were all sequenced from one sample in a study of control samples from healthy donors and cancer patients (dated by TCRdb to the early 2020s). Library method: the immunoSEQ multiplex PCR assay. What TCRdb holds here is the immuneACCESS table cut down to in-frame rearrangements. Part of the clones is not present; checked against another copy, under half of the missing clones reflect an unresolved V gene, and the others are unexplained. The table for this sample records about 190,000 clones. Roughly 2% of the sample is taken by the ten largest. What was sequenced was blood. These receptors came from a woman between 25 and 40 years old in good health.

The J gene is TRBJ2-1, the V gene TRBV29-1; 7 positions match TRBD1. After removal of 5 bases from V and 9 bases from J, the junction contained 4 bases not matched to a gene. Germline-derived CDR1 and CDR2 are SQVTM and ANQGSEA. The CDR3 spans 11 residues. The CDR3 spells CSVFSGGEQFF. CDR3 nucleotides: TGCAGCGTTTTCTCAGGGGGTGAGCAGTTCTTC.

The rearrangement links TRBV10-3 to TRBJ1-2; the D gene is possibly TRBD1 (6 bases). V lost 6 bases, J lost 3 bases, and 11 bases lay in between. The CDR3 contains 13 residues. Per the germline V gene, CDR1 is ENHRY and CDR2 is SYGVKD. The CDR3 coding sequence is TGTGCCATCAGCCCGACAGGAGACTATGGCTACACCTTC. Its translation is CAISPTGDYGYTF.

The J gene is TRBJ1-3, the V gene TRBV6-1; no definite D call. The CDR3 extends over 13 amino acids. Germline V CDR1 and CDR2: MNHNS, SASEGT. The V gene lost 1 base and the J gene lost 2 bases, with 3 bases spanning the gap. CDR3 sequence reads: CASSEEPGNTIYF. The CDR3 region has the DNA TGTGCCAGCAGTGAAGAGCCTGGAAACACCATATATTTT.

This sequence joins TRBV19 and TRBJ1-2, with D unclear. This CDR3 has 14 residues. Germline V gene sequence: CDR1 LNHDA, CDR2 SQIVND (reference sequence). V was cut by 6 bases and J by 2 bases, with 13 bases left in between. The CDR3 DNA is TGTGCCAGTAGAGGTGTGCTCCTCAACTATGGCTACACCTTC. This codes for CASRGVLLNYGYTF. Filled out from reference TRBV19 and TRBJ1-2, the complete variable domain reads DGGITQSPKYLFRKEGQNVTLSCEQNLNHDAMYWYRQDPGQGLRLIYYSQIVNDFQKGDIAEGYSVSREKKESFPLTVTSAQKNPTAFYLCASRGVLLNYGYTFGSGTRLTVV.

This chain connects TRBV29-1 to TRBJ2-1, with no clear D. The CDR3 contains 11 residues. Germline lookup yields CDR1 SQVTM and CDR2 ANQGSEA. The V and J ends lost 2 bases and 5 bases respectively, with 4 bases between them. The CDR3: CSVEINNEQFF. CDR3 nucleotide sequence: TGCAGCGTTGAAATTAACAATGAGCAGTTCTTC.

The rearrangement uses TRBV2 and TRBJ1-3; D gene uncertain. Germline values: CDR1 SNHLY, CDR2 FYNNEI. The CDR3 extends over 10 amino acids. V gave up 7 bases and J gave up 4 bases, with 2 bases separating them. The CDR3 sequence: CASKGNTIYF. The CDR3 coding sequence is TGTGCCAGCAAGGGAAACACCATATATTTT.